The text below deals with one TCR beta chain. The sample belongs to a study of identical twins. Each CDR3 protein gets one entry after TCRdb re-called the 5' RACE reads with MiXCR. This table holds 240,000 or so distinct CDR3 sequences, about 11% found once. This TCR derives from a man aged 50-59 years in good health. The sample comprised memory T cells sorted from blood.

CDR3 sequence reads: CASSSGGSAYNEQFF. CDR3 bases: TGTGCCAGCAGCTCCGGGGGGTCAGCATACAATGAGCAGTTCTTC. The rearrangement joins TRBV11-2 to TRBJ2-1; 7 nucleotides line up with TRBD2. The CDR3 consists of 15 residues. Germline V CDR1 and CDR2: SGHAT, FQNNGV. The V gene end was trimmed by 4 bases and the J gene end by 4 bases; junction bases not matched to a gene: 7.